The next 9 T cell receptor beta chains were all read from a single sample in a study of blood T cell repertoires in COVID-19. Method: immunoSEQ multiplex PCR; TCRdb's copy keeps in-frame clones and lacks some. The sample records 200,000 to 250,000 clones, roughly nine tenths being singletons. The source material was peripheral blood. These receptors were taken from a man aged 60 to 75 who had recovered from COVID-19.

The chain employs TRBV6-2 or TRBV6-3 and TRBJ2-7, with D unresolved. The CDR3 sequence is 12 residues long. The germline V gene encodes CDR1 MNHEY and CDR2 SVGEGT. The V gene lost 3 bases and the J gene lost 6 bases, with 9 bases spanning the gap. CDR3 loop: CASSYPSFEQYF. In DNA form, the CDR3 reads TGTGCCAGCAGTTATCCCTCTTTCGAGCAGTACTTC.

This clone was detected once. V gene TRBV5-1 combines with J gene TRBJ2-7; 8 bases line up with TRBD1. The CDR3 runs 14 residues. With 4 bases clipped from V and 1 base from J, the junction kept 4 bases outside the gene matches. The germline gives CDR1 SGHRS, CDR2 YFSETQ. CDR3 region: CASSITGGSYEQYF. The CDR3 DNA reads as TGCGCCAGCAGCATTACAGGGGGGTCCTACGAGCAGTACTTC.

This rearrangement joins TRBV15 to TRBJ2-3; tentatively, D is TRBD1 (6 bases). Trimming left V 3 bases short and J 5 bases short, with 18 bases between. The CDR3 runs 16 residues. The germline V gene encodes CDR1 LNHNV and CDR2 YYDKDF (reference sequence). CDR3 DNA: TGTGCCACCAGCAGGGCGGCCCCACTCAGGGGAGATACGCAGTATTTT. Translation: CATSRAAPLRGDTQYF.

The chain carries TRBV3-1 (or the pseudogene TRBV3-2) and TRBJ1-2; possibly TRBD1 for D (5 bases). Per the germline V gene, CDR1 is LGHDT and CDR2 is YNNKEL (reference sequence). Trimming stripped 0 bases from V and 8 bases from J, with 19 bases between. The CDR3 extends over 16 amino acids. CDR3 amino acids: CASSQDPRRRGYGYTF. CDR3 sequence (DNA): TGTGCCAGCAGCCAAGATCCACGGAGAAGGGGATACGGCTACACCTTC.

The chain employs TRBV19 and TRBJ2-1; 8 positions agree with TRBD2. The V segment lost 5 bases and the J segment 12 bases; nucleotides outside the gene matches: 18. The CDR3 is 16 residues long. Germline V gives CDR1 LNHDA, CDR2 SQIVND (reference sequence). The CDR3 sequence: CASSPSGTSNALSQFF. DNA of the CDR3: TGTGCCAGTAGTCCATCCGGGACTAGTAATGCTTTATCGCAGTTCTTC.

The chain uses TRBV5-1 and TRBJ2-4, with 16 positions matching TRBD2. V lost 1 base and J lost 1; bases outside the gene matches: 8. Germline CDR1 reads SGHRS; CDR2 reads YFSETQ. The length of the CDR3 is 20 residues. This CDR3 is CASSLTGTSGGAKAKNIQYF. The CDR3 DNA is TGCGCCAGCAGCTTGACCGGGACTAGCGGGGGGGCTAAGGCCAAAAACATTCAGTACTTC.

The chain has TRBV19 and TRBJ1-1; D ambiguous. This CDR3 contains 13 residues. Germline V gene data show CDR1 as LNHDA and CDR2 as SQIVND (reference sequence). V was pared by 7 bases and J by 8 bases, with 17 bases between. CDR3 DNA: TGTGCCAGTATTAGAAGAGGTGGGAGCGAAGCTTTCTTT. Translation: CASIRRGGSEAFF.

This sequence joins TRBV7-3 and TRBJ2-2, with D tentatively TRBD1 (5 bases). The germline V gene has CDR1 SGHTA and CDR2 FQGTGA. The V end was cut by 5 bases, the J end by 5 bases, with 9 bases between. The CDR3 has 13 amino acids. DNA for the CDR3: TGTGCCAGCAGCATGGGGCCTACCGGGGAGCTGTTTTTT. This encodes CASSMGPTGELFF.

The chain has TRBV9 and TRBJ2-7; D is uncertain. CDR3 size: 13 residues. Germline V gene lookup returns CDR1 SGDLS and CDR2 YYNGEE. Trimming left V 0 bases short and J 4 bases short, with 8 bases between. In nucleotides, the CDR3 is TGTGCCAGCAGCGTAGGGGCAGAATACGAGCAGTACTTC. This translates into CASSVGAEYEQYF.